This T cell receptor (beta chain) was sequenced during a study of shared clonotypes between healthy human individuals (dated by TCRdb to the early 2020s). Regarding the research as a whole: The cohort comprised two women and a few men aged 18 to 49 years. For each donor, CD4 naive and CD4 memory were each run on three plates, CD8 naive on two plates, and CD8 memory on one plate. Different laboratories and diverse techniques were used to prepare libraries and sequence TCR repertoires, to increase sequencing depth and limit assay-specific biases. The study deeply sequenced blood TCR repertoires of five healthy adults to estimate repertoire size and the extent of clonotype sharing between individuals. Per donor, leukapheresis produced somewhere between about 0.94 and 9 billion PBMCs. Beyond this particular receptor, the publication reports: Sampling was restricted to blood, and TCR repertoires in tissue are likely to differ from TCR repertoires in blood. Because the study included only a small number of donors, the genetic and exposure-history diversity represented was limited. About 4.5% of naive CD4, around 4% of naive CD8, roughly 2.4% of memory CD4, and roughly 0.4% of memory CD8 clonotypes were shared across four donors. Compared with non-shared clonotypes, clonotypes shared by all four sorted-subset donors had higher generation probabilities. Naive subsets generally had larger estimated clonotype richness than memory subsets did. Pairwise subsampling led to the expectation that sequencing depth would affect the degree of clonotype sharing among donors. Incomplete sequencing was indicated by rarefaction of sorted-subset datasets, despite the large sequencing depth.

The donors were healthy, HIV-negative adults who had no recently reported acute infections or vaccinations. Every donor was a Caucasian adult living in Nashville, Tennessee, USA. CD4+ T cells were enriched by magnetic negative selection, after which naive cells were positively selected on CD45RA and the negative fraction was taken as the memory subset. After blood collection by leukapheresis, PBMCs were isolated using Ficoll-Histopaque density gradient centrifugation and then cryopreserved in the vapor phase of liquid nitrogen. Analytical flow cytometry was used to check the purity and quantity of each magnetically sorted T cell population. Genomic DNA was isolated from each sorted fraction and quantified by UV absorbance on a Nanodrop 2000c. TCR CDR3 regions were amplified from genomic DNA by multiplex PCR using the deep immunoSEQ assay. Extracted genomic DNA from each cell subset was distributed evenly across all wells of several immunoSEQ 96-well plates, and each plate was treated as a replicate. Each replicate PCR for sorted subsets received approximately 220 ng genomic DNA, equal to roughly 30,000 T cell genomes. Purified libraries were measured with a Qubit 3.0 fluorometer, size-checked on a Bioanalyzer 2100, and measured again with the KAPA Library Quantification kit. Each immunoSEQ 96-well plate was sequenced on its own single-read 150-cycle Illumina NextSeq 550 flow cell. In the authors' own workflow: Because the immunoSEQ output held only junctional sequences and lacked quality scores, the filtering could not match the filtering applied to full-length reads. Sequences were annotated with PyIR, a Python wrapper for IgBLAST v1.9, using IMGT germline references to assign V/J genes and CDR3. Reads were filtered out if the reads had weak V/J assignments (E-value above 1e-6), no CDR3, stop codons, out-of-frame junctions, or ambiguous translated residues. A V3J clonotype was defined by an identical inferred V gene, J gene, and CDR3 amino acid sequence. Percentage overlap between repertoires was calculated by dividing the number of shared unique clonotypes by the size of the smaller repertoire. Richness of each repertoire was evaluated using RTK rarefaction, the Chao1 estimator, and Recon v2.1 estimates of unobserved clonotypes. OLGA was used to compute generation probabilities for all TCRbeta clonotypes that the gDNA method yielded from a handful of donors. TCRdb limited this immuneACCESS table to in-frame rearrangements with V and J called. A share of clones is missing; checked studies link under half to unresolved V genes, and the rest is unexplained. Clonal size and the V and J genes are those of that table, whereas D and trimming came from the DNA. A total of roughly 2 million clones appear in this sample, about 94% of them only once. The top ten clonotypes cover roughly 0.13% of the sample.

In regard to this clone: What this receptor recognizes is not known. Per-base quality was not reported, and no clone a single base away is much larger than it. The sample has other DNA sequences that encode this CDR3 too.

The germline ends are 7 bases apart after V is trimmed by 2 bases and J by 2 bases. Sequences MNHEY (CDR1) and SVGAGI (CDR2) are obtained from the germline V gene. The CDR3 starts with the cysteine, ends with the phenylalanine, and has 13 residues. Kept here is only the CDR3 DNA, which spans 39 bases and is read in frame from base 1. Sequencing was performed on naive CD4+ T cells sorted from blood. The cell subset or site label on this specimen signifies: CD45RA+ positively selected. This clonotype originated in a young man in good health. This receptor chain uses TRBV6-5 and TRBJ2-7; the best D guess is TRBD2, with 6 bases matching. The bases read TGTGCCAGCAGTTACGCGGGGACCTACGAGCAGTACTTC. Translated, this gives CASSYAGTYEQYF.